Sequencing of this T cell receptor beta chain was carried out in a study of cytomegalovirus exposure and HLA in healthy donors. Study conclusions and caveats: Analyzed later, most CMV-associated TCR beta chains appeared HLA-restricted.

This clone is a singleton in its sample. Its antigen remains unknown. The PCR ran on 60 Vbeta and 13 Jbeta primers. The table came from immunoSEQ multiplex PCR; TCRdb's copy has only in-frame clones and leaves some out. The data hold under 200,000 clones, with 70% to 80% observed a single time. With 5 bases removed from V and 7 bases from J, the gap between germline ends came to 17 bases. Germline values: CDR1 MNHEY, CDR2 SMNVEV (reference sequence). CDR3 length: 14 amino acids. When sampled, the donors appeared nominally healthy, though they likely had unrecorded immune exposures. This rearrangement joins TRBV27 to TRBJ1-2; D gene uncertain. The sequenced material came from PBMCs. This clonotype was obtained from a man aged 35-49 years in good health and CMV-seronegative. For the CDR3, the DNA is TGTGCCAGCAGTCCTGGACTAGGAATTGGTGGCTACACCTTC. It codes for CASSPGLGIGGYTF.